Below are 6 T cell receptor beta chains sequenced from a single sample in a study of read filtering for tumor transcriptome and immune sequencing. From roughly 0.4 ug of RNA, a library with molecular barcoded alpha/delta and beta/gamma adaptors was made. TCRdb redid the calling of the reads with MiXCR, one entry per CDR3 protein. The sample yields fewer than 75,000 distinct CDR3 sequences, under 25% seen once. Material for sequencing was a population of CD138-negative cells sorted from bone marrow. The receptors here all came from a donor over 35 with multiple myeloma.

In its sample, this clonotype was seen many times. V usage is TRBV5-1 and J usage is TRBJ2-7; TRBD2 matches at 12 bases. V was pared by 2 bases and J by 3 bases, with 3 bases of the junction left unmatched. The CDR3 spans 15 residues. Germline CDR1 reads SGHRS; CDR2 reads YFSETQ. CDR3 bases: TGCGCCAGCAGCTTTTTGACTAGCGGGAGCTACGAGCAGTACTTC. Its protein product is CASSFLTSGSYEQYF.

This clonotype was found many times. The chain has TRBV10-3 and TRBJ1-1, with TRBD1 as a possible D gene (5 bases). The CDR3 covers 11 residues. In germline, CDR1 is ENHRY, CDR2 SYGVKD. Trimming pared 8 bases from V and 2 bases from J, leaving 6 bases between. The CDR3 DNA sequence: TGTGCCATCGGGGCCAACACTGAAGCTTTCTTT. This sequence encodes CAIGANTEAFF.

This clonotype was seen more than once but under ten times. This chain links TRBV30 with TRBJ1-5; D gene unclear. CDR3 length: 13 residues. Germline V gene sequence: CDR1 GTSNPN, CDR2 SVGIG (reference sequence). With 1 base removed from V and 6 bases from J, the gap between germline ends came to 10 bases. The CDR3 DNA sequence: TGTGCCTGGAGTGATGGGCCCGTTCAGCCCCAGCATTTT. Amino acid sequence: CAWSDGPVQPQHF.

The chain joins TRBV7-3 to TRBJ2-1; D not resolved. Trimming cost V 4 bases and J 5 bases, with 9 bases left between them. CDR3 length equals 13 residues. Germline V gives CDR1 SGHTA, CDR2 FQGTGA. The CDR3 protein is CASSYTTNNEQFF. CDR3 coding DNA: TGTGCCAGCAGCTATACAACGAACAATGAGCAGTTCTTC.

The gene calls are TRBV18 and TRBJ1-1; no firm D call. V gave up 5 bases and J gave up 7 bases, with 11 bases separating them. CDR3 length: 12 residues. Germline V gene data show CDR1 as KGHSH and CDR2 as LQKENI. The CDR3 DNA is TGTGCCAGCTCAAGGACGGGCATTGAAGCTTTCTTT. It encodes CASSRTGIEAFF.

This clonotype was found many times. The chain recombines TRBV10-2 with TRBJ2-3, with TRBD2 matching over 8 bases. The CDR3 is made up of 15 amino acids. After removal of 7 bases from V and 2 bases from J, the junction contained 8 bases not matched to a gene. Germline V lookup: CDR1 WSHSY, CDR2 SAAADI. CDR3 amino acids: CASMRLAGNTDTQYF. The CDR3 coding sequence is TGCGCCAGCATGAGGTTAGCGGGGAACACAGATACGCAGTATTTT.